These 2 T cell receptor beta chains originate from one sample sequenced in a study of chemoradiotherapy in HPV16-positive cancers. TCRdb keeps only in-frame clones here, not all; method: immunoSEQ multiplex PCR. The sample holds around 40,000 clones; 75% to 85% are singletons and the top ten take approximately 5.4%. The material was blood, obtained from a patient who underwent chemoradiotherapy. These receptors originate from a human donor with HPV-associated anogenital cancer.

The chain links TRBV6-1 to TRBJ2-3; D gene ambiguous. From germline, CDR1 is MNHNS and CDR2 SASEGT. The CDR3 has 12 residues. V gave up 10 bases and J gave up 0 bases, with 8 bases separating them. CDR3 DNA sequence: TGTGCCACAGCCCCCAGCACAGATACGCAGTATTTT. Amino acids: CATAPSTDTQYF.

V and J are TRBV6-5 and TRBJ1-4; maybe TRBD1 (6 bases). Trimming pared 3 bases from V and 8 bases from J, leaving 16 bases between. This CDR3 is 15 amino acids long. Per the germline V gene, CDR1 is MNHEY and CDR2 is SVGAGI. CDR3 in amino acids: CASSYGTGFGEKLFF. The CDR3 DNA reads as TGTGCCAGCAGTTATGGAACAGGGTTCGGGGAAAAACTGTTTTTT.